The next 26 T cell receptor beta chains were all read from a single sample in a study of T cell repertoires in cytomegalovirus infection (dated 2019 in TCRdb). Instrument on record: Illumina HiSeq 1500. TCRdb reanalyzed the raw reads on its own, using fastp at Q25 for trimming and MiXCR for clone calling, and kept in-frame beta chains. Each record represents a unique CDR3 protein, reported with the most common genes and DNA among its rows. Counted in this sample were more than 150,000 distinct CDR3 sequences; roughly 19% of them appeared once. Of the sample, 2.9% falls within the top ten clones. Sample: PBMCs. The receptors derive from a human donor in good health (CMV status not recorded). Some clones in this sample may be carry-over from other donors' samples.

In its sample, this clonotype was seen a few times. This chain connects TRBV20-1 to TRBJ2-7; the D call may be TRBD1 or TRBD2 (5 bases each). Germline loops: CDR1 DFQATT, CDR2 SNEGSKA (reference sequence). This CDR3 region has 14 residues. Trimming shortened V by 3 bases and J by 0 bases, and 12 bases separated the two germline ends. The CDR3 nucleotides read TGCAGTGCTAGGGAGAGGGGTTACTCCTACGAGCAGTACTTC. It translates to CSARERGYSYEQYF.

The rearrangement uses TRBV6-2 or TRBV6-3 and TRBJ2-2; 8 nucleotides align to TRBD1. The germline gives CDR1 MNHEY, CDR2 SVGEGT. The CDR3 runs 14 residues. Trimming cost V 7 bases and J 4 bases; bases outside gene matches: 5. The DNA of the CDR3 is TGTGCCAGCAAAGGACAGGGTGGCACCGGGGAGCTGTTTTTT. It yields the protein CASKGQGGTGELFF.

The DNA of the CDR3 is TGCGCCAGCAGCCAAGAACAGGGGAGGGGCTACACCTTC. Protein product: CASSQEQGRGYTF. The rearrangement uses TRBV4-1 and TRBJ1-2, with 7 bases that match TRBD1. The CDR3 runs to 13 residues. V lost 0 bases and J lost 8; bases outside the gene matches: 3. Germline V gene sequence: CDR1 MGHRA, CDR2 YSYEKL.

This clonotype has ten or more counts. J is TRBJ1-2 and V is TRBV7-9, with D unclear. The germline gives CDR1 SEHNR, CDR2 FQNEAQ (reference sequence). Deletions cut 6 bases from V and 4 bases from J, with 12 bases between. This CDR3 contains 13 residues. This CDR3 reads CASSFDNGYGYTF. The CDR3, as DNA: TGTGCCAGCAGTTTCGACAATGGCTATGGCTACACCTTC.

There are a few counts of this clonotype. V is TRBV19 and J is TRBJ1-2; TRBD1 matches 12 bases. The CDR3 is made up of 18 amino acids. Losses at the gene ends were 6 bases for V and 3 bases for J; bases not matched to a gene: 14. Germline V gene sequence: CDR1 LNHDA, CDR2 SQIVND (reference sequence). CDR3 bases: TGTGCCAGTAGGCCCCAGGGGGACAGGGGGCGTAAAGACTATGGCTACACCTTC. Translating it yields CASRPQGDRGRKDYGYTF. The complete variable domain, with remaining parts taken from reference TRBV19 and TRBJ1-2, reads DGGITQSPKYLFRKEGQNVTLSCEQNLNHDAMYWYRQDPGQGLRLIYYSQIVNDFQKGDIAEGYSVSREKKESFPLTVTSAQKNPTAFYLCASRPQGDRGRKDYGYTFGSGTRLTVV.

A remark on this clonotype: One junction end disagrees with the germline gene, perhaps due to a read error. CDR3 bases: TGTGCCAGCAGCGTCTGGCGGGGGTCCTACGATCAGTACTTC. It yields the protein CASSVWRGSYDQYF. V is TRBV7-2 and J is TRBJ2-7; 7 bases map to TRBD2. CDR1 is SGHTA and CDR2 is FQGNSA in the germline V gene. The CDR3 contains 14 residues.

The rearrangement uses TRBV25-1 and TRBJ1-1; 8 bases line up with TRBD1. The J segment lost 1 base and the V segment lost 2 bases, leaving 3 bases of the junction unmatched. CDR1 MGHDK and CDR2 SYGVNS come from the germline V gene. The CDR3 length is 15 residues. The CDR3 DNA follows: TGTGCCAGCAGTGAACGCGACAGGGGGAACACTGAAGCTTTCTTT. Translation: CASSERDRGNTEAFF.

The table lists this clonotype with a few counts. This chain joins TRBV5-1 and TRBJ2-7, with D tentatively TRBD1 (6 bases). Germline V gene lookup returns CDR1 SGHRS and CDR2 YFSETQ. This CDR3 has 14 residues. Trimming cost V 0 bases and J 6 bases, with 13 bases left between them. The DNA of the CDR3 is TGCGCCAGCAGCTTGGCGCACAGGGCAGGCGAGCAGTACTTC. Translated: CASSLAHRAGEQYF.

The V and J genes are TRBV19 and TRBJ2-2; 9 bases are shared with TRBD1. V dropped 6 bases and J dropped 4; count of bases not matched to a gene: 3. This CDR3 is built from 14 residues. The germline V gene has CDR1 LNHDA and CDR2 SQIVND (reference sequence). The CDR3 DNA reads as TGTGCCAGTAGACAGGGGGCGGCCACCGGGGAGCTGTTTTTT. Encoded protein: CASRQGAATGELFF.

V usage is TRBV7-4 and J usage is TRBJ1-6; TRBD1 agrees at 9 bases. The CDR3 sequence is 14 residues long. Germline trimming cut 5 bases from V and 7 bases from J; bases unmatched to any gene: 3. Germline V CDR1 and CDR2: SGHVT, SQSDAQ. CDR3 coding DNA: TGTGCCAGCAGCCGGACAGGGGCGAATTCACCCCTCCACTTT. This gives the protein CASSRTGANSPLHF.

This clonotype was seen a few times. The rearrangement uses TRBV2 and TRBJ2-7; unclear D gene. CDR1 SNHLY and CDR2 FYNNEI come from the germline V gene. CDR3 size: 15 residues. The V and J ends lost 2 bases and 2 bases respectively, with 13 bases between them. Written as DNA, the CDR3 is TGTGCCAGCAGTGAATTTGGGTCCTTCCCCTACGAGCAGTACTTC. This encodes CASSEFGSFPYEQYF.

The CDR3 region is CASSSAFRGLAGELFF. The CDR3 DNA is TGTGCCAGCAGCTCAGCCTTCAGGGGGCTCGCCGGGGAGCTGTTTTTT. The chain is built from TRBV7-2 and TRBJ2-2; 8 bases line up with TRBD1. The V segment lost 4 bases and the J segment 6 bases; nucleotides outside the gene matches: 10. Germline V lookup: CDR1 SGHTA, CDR2 FQGNSA. This CDR3 spans 16 amino acids.

This clonotype was detected ten times or more. The V call is TRBV7-8, the J call TRBJ2-3; 11 nucleotides agree with TRBD1. The V gene's germline CDR1 is SGHVS and CDR2 FQNEAQ. V dropped 3 bases and J dropped 5; count of bases not matched to a gene: 10. The CDR3 spans 17 residues. The CDR3 region is CASSFRFGQGAIDTQYF. The CDR3 nucleotides are TGTGCCAGCAGCTTTCGTTTCGGACAGGGGGCAATAGATACGCAGTATTTT. The whole variable domain, remainder taken from reference TRBV7-8 and TRBJ2-3, is GAGVSQSPRYKVAKRGQDVALRCDPISGHVSLFWYQQALGQGPEFLTYFQNEAQLDKSGLPSDRFFAERPEGSVSTLKIQRTQQEDSAVYLCASSFRFGQGAIDTQYFGPGTRLTVL.

In its sample, this clonotype was seen many times. This rearrangement joins TRBV7-2 to TRBJ1-1; no firm D call. Germline loops: CDR1 SGHTA, CDR2 FQGNSA. Trimming took 4 bases from V and 5 from J, leaving 11 bases between them. CDR3 size: 13 residues. CDR3 amino acids: CASSSIPETEAFF. DNA for the CDR3: TGTGCCAGCAGCTCCATCCCAGAAACTGAAGCTTTCTTT.

This clonotype was detected a few times. The chain links TRBV12-3 or TRBV12-4 to TRBJ1-2; 7 bases agree with TRBD1. J was trimmed by 6 bases and V by 6 bases; bases with no gene match: 4. The length of the CDR3 is 12 residues. Here the CDR3 reads CASSGTADGYTF. In DNA, the CDR3 is TGTGCCAGCAGCGGGACAGCGGATGGCTACACCTTC.

This clonotype was recorded at least ten times. V usage is TRBV7-2 and J usage is TRBJ2-7; weak D call: TRBD2 (5 bases). The CDR3 spans 17 residues. V dropped 2 bases and J dropped 0 bases, with 17 bases sitting between them. The germline V gene encodes CDR1 SGHTA and CDR2 FQGNSA. CDR3 sequence (DNA): TGTGCCAGCAGCTTAAGGGCTAGCCCCCCTCTCTCCTACGAGCAGTACTTC. It encodes CASSLRASPPLSYEQYF. The whole variable domain, filled in from reference TRBV7-2 and TRBJ2-7, reads GAGVSQSPSNKVTEKGKDVELRCDPISGHTALYWYRQSLGQGLEFLIYFQGNSAPDKSGLPSDRFSAERTGGSVSTLTIQRTQQEDSAVYLCASSLRASPPLSYEQYFGPGTRLTVT.

The chain joins TRBV27 to TRBJ1-1, with D hard to call. The CDR3 consists of 16 residues. Between the trimmed V and J ends, which lost 0 bases and 4 bases, there was a span of 15 bases. Per germline, CDR1 MNHEY and CDR2 SMNVEV (reference sequence). The CDR3 DNA sequence: TGTGCCAGCAGTTTATCGTTAGTAAATTCGGGCACTGAAGCTTTCTTT. Its translation: CASSLSLVNSGTEAFF.

The chain recombines TRBV11-2 with TRBJ1-1, with 10 bases that match TRBD1. The germline V gene has CDR1 SGHAT and CDR2 FQNNGV. J was trimmed by 8 bases and V by 5 bases; bases with no gene match: 8. CDR3 length equals 14 residues. CDR3 loop: CASSADRGQWEAFF. In nucleotides, the CDR3 is TGTGCCAGCAGCGCCGACAGGGGGCAATGGGAAGCTTTCTTT.

The chain employs TRBV6-2 or TRBV6-3 and TRBJ2-3, with no clear D. V was trimmed by 6 bases and J by 0 bases, leaving 7 bases between them. The CDR3 totals 13 residues. Germline loops: CDR1 MNHEY, CDR2 SVGEGT. The DNA for the CDR3 is TGTGCCAGCAGAACGACTAGCACAGATACGCAGTATTTT. Protein product: CASRTTSTDTQYF.

The table lists this clonotype with a few counts. The chain couples TRBV28 to TRBJ2-4; D might be TRBD1 or TRBD2, each matching 6 bases. This CDR3 is built from 15 residues. Per the germline V gene, CDR1 is MDHEN and CDR2 is SYDVKM. V gave up 5 bases and J gave up 0 bases, with 11 bases separating them. CDR3 sequence: CASSRGGLAKNIQYF. The CDR3 nucleotides read TGTGCCAGCAGTAGAGGGGGACTAGCCAAAAACATTCAGTACTTC.

V usage is TRBV19 and J usage is TRBJ1-4; D is unresolved. The CDR3 extends over 15 amino acids. Germline lookup yields CDR1 LNHDA and CDR2 SQIVND (reference sequence). The V end lost 5 bases, the J end lost 4 bases, and 14 bases lay between the germline ends. In DNA, the CDR3 is TGTGCCAGTAGTTCCCGCCACAGCCTTAATGAAAAACTGTTTTTT. This translates into CASSSRHSLNEKLFF.

This clonotype was detected a few times. This sequence joins TRBV12-3 or TRBV12-4 and TRBJ1-2; D unresolved. The V end was cut by 2 bases, the J end by 6 bases, with 7 bases between. This CDR3 spans 12 amino acids. Written as DNA, the CDR3 is TGTGCCAGCAGTTTACCTGGGAATGGCTACACCTTC. Amino acids: CASSLPGNGYTF.

This clonotype was seen more than once but under ten times. The chain combines TRBV25-1 with TRBJ1-1, with TRBD1 as a possible D gene (5 bases). Trimming left V 8 bases short and J 1 base short, with 11 bases between. The CDR3 is 13 residues long. CDR1 is MGHDK and CDR2 is SYGVNS in the germline V gene. CDR3 sequence: CASGGIANTEAFF. The DNA for the CDR3 is TGTGCCAGCGGGGGGATAGCGAACACTGAAGCTTTCTTT. Full variable domain (rest looked up from reference TRBV25-1 and TRBJ1-1): EADIYQTPRYLVIGTGKKITLECSQTMGHDKMYWYQQDPGMELHLIHYSYGVNSTEKGDLSSESTVSRIRTEHFPLTLESARPSHTSQYLCASGGIANTEAFFGQGTRLTVV.

This sequence joins TRBV5-1 and TRBJ1-1; no definite D call. The length of the CDR3 is 13 residues. Trimming left V 1 base short and J 6 bases short, with 10 bases between. The germline V gene encodes CDR1 SGHRS and CDR2 YFSETQ. The CDR3 is CASSLLGDAEAFF. As DNA, the CDR3 is TGCGCCAGCAGCTTGTTGGGAGATGCTGAAGCTTTCTTT.

This clonotype is labeled medium-sized. For the CDR3, the DNA is TGTGCCAGCACCCCGACTAGCGGGAGGGCCGGGGGCTCCTACAATGAGCAGTTCTTC. It codes for CASTPTSGRAGGSYNEQFF. The chain is built from TRBV7-8 and TRBJ2-1; TRBD2 matches at 14 bases. Trimming removed 7 bases from V and 0 bases from J; junction bases left unmatched: 11. Germline CDR1 reads SGHVS; CDR2 reads FQNEAQ. This CDR3 has 19 amino acids.

The chain combines TRBV25-1 with TRBJ2-1, with TRBD2 matching 10 bases. The CDR3 length is 15 residues. Germline V gene lookup returns CDR1 MGHDK and CDR2 SYGVNS. Germline trimming cut 2 bases from V and 5 bases from J; bases unmatched to any gene: 3. CDR3 sequence: CASSEAAGGDNEQFF. For the CDR3, the DNA is TGTGCCAGCAGTGAAGCAGCGGGGGGGGACAATGAGCAGTTCTTC.